The next 5 T cell receptor beta chains were all read from a single sample in a study of T cells in Graves' hyperthyroidism and ophthalmopathy. The TCR beta CDR3 regions underwent amplification using RNA transcripts as the source. With the HTBI primer set, the TCR CDR3 went through a first round of RT-PCR. A single record per CDR3 protein comes from TCRdb applying MiXCR to the multiplex PCR reads. The sample includes around 490,000 distinct CDR3 sequences, just under 20% of them seen just once. Sequenced sample: blood. The receptors stem from a man aged 35 to 55 with Graves' ophthalmopathy.

This clonotype appeared a few times. The gene calls are TRBV11-2 and TRBJ2-7; the D call may be TRBD1 or TRBD2 (5 bases each). Germline loops: CDR1 SGHAT, CDR2 FQNNGV. Trimming cost V 5 bases and J 5 bases, with 19 bases left between them. The CDR3 loop spans 15 amino acids. In DNA form, the CDR3 reads TGTGCCAGCAGCCTCAGGGAGCTATCGGTCCACGAGCAGTACTTC. Residues: CASSLRELSVHEQYF. Full variable domain (outside the CDR3, taken from reference TRBV11-2 and TRBJ2-7): EAGVAQSPRYKIIEKRQSVAFWCNPISGHATLYWYQQILGQGPKLLIQFQNNGVVDDSQLPKDRFSAERLKGVDSTLKIQPAKLEDSAVYLCASSLRELSVHEQYFGPGTRLTVT.

This clonotype was detected many times. The J gene is TRBJ2-3, the V gene TRBV11-2, with D perhaps TRBD2 (5 bases). This CDR3 spans 16 amino acids. CDR1 and CDR2 from the germline V gene are SGHAT and FQNNGV. V lost 1 base, J lost 0 bases, and 11 bases lay in between. The DNA for the CDR3 is TGTGCCAGCAGCTTAGCGGAGGTTACTAGCACAGATACGCAGTATTTT. It is translated as CASSLAEVTSTDTQYF.

The chain uses TRBV7-2 and TRBJ1-1; D remains ambiguous. Germline V gives CDR1 SGHTA, CDR2 FQGNSA. V was clipped by 5 bases and J by 4 bases, with 14 bases between them. CDR3 size: 14 residues. The CDR3 is CASSPRTGSTEAFF. In DNA, the CDR3 is TGTGCCAGCAGCCCTAGGACGGGGAGCACTGAAGCTTTCTTT. The variable domain in full, completed from reference TRBV7-2 and TRBJ1-1, reads GAGVSQSPSNKVTEKGKDVELRCDPISGHTALYWYRQSLGQGLEFLIYFQGNSAPDKSGLPSDRFSAERTGGSVSTLTIQRTQQEDSAVYLCASSPRTGSTEAFFGQGTRLTVV.

In this sample, this clonotype turned up many times. The chain employs TRBV6-2 or TRBV6-3 and TRBJ2-7; 10 bases map to TRBD2. This CDR3 has 15 residues. With 0 bases clipped from V and 6 bases from J, the junction kept 5 bases outside the gene matches. The V gene's germline CDR1 is MNHEY and CDR2 SVGEGT. The CDR3 loop is CASSYSGLAGAEQYF. DNA for the CDR3: TGTGCCAGCAGTTACTCCGGCCTAGCGGGGGCCGAGCAGTACTTC.

This clonotype was counted only a few times. The J gene is TRBJ1-6, the V gene TRBV6-5; D unresolved. V was cut by 4 bases and J by 5 bases, with 12 bases left in between. From germline, CDR1 is MNHEY and CDR2 SVGAGI. The CDR3 is 15 residues long. CDR3 sequence: CASSWSGLDNSPLHF. The CDR3 DNA reads TGTGCCAGCAGTTGGTCGGGCCTAGATAATTCACCCCTCCACTTT.